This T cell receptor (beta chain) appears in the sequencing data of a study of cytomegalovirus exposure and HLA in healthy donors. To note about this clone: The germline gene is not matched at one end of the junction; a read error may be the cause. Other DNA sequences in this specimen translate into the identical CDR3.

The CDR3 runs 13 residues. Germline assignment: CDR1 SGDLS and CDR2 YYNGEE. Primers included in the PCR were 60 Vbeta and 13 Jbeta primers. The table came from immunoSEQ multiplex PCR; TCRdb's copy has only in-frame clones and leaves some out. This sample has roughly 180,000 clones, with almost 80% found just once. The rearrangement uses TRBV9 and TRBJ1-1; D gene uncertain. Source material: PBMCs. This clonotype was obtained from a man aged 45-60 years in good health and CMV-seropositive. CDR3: CASSVDGETEAFF. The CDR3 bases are TGTGCTAGCAGCGTAGACGGGGAAACTGAAGCTTTCTTT.